This TCR beta chain was found in a study of T cell responses to AZD1222 COVID-19 vaccine listed by TCRdb under 2021. Broadly, across the study: AZD1222 recipients with second doses at about 4 weeks or about 12 weeks were pooled, because spike-specific TCR depth and breadth did not differ between schedules. TCR sequencing covered approximately 230 trial participants: about 210 given two doses of AZD1222 and approximately 25 given two doses of MenACWY control vaccine. Trial participants were enrolled by age into 18-55, 56-69 and 70-plus year subgroups, with 148, 28 and 57 TCR-sequenced participants respectively. Results the study describes overall, beyond this receptor: Vaccine-associated CD4 TCRs spanned the whole spike protein, with dominant responses in regions 160-218 and 743-854. In the small 56-69-year group, the increase in depth fell short of significance, most likely because of low power. Because no day 14 peak-response samples were available, the repertoires could be characterized only after the peak T cell response. Reportedly, close to half of the unique spike-specific TCRs recognized epitopes lying outside the regions that are mutated in the B.1.351 and B.1.1.7 variants. After two AZD1222 doses, spike-specific TCR breadth and depth were significantly higher than at day 0 and than in MenACWY recipients. Conclusions about previously exposed vaccinees were limited because only a handful of AZD1222 recipients were SARS-CoV-2 seropositive at baseline. Participants were mostly white British and included more females than males, and it was suggested by the authors that clonal diversity may have been underestimated.

A remark on this clone: Its target antigen remains unknown. No per-base quality is available; no much larger clone lies one base away.

The time point label on this specimen signifies: baseline before first vaccination. Samples from vaccinated people were obtained from the UK trials COV001 and COV002, which included a single-blind randomized controlled phase 2/3 trial of AZD1222 (ChAdOx1 nCoV-19) in healthy adults. For TCRbeta chain sequencing, PBMC samples from trial participants were taken at day 0 and at day 28 after the second dose. The CDR3 regions of human TCRbeta chains were subjected to immunosequencing. For the original study's pipeline: TCRs in the repertoires were matched against a reference library of SARS-CoV-2-specific TCRs that had been generated with the MIRA antigen-specificity platform. Breadth was defined as the fraction of unique TCRs that were SARS-CoV-2-associated, and depth was defined as the fraction of total T cells that were SARS-CoV-2-associated. Using the MIRA data, every spike-specific TCR was mapped to the spike region that the TCR reacted to and assigned to either a CD4 or a CD8 class. Log10-transformed breadth and depth values were compared by one-way ANOVA with Sidak's multiple comparisons tests. TCRdb's version of the immuneACCESS table is confined to in-frame rearrangements and falls short of the full clone set. An unresolved V gene accounts for under half of the shortfall where checked; the remainder is of unknown origin. V and J calls and clone size are those listed in that table; D and trimming were worked out from the DNA. The table for this sample lists fewer than 120,000 clones; 88% of them were counted only once. 1.6% of the sample rests with the top ten.

The source material was peripheral blood, sampled on day 0 of AZD1222 vaccination. The TCR originated in an adult in good health.

The base sequence is TGCGCCAGCAGCTTTTGGGGCAAAGAGACCCAGTACTTC. Its coded protein is CASSFWGKETQYF. The chain employs TRBV5-1 and TRBJ2-5; TRBD1 is possibly the D segment (5 matching bases). V loses 2 bases of germline sequence and J loses 3 bases, and the interval between the two ends is 8 bases. CDR1 SGHRS and CDR2 YFSETQ are derived from the germline V gene. From the cysteine through the phenylalanine, the CDR3 covers 13 amino acids. Only the CDR3 portion is preserved as DNA: 39 bases, with reading frame beginning at the first base.